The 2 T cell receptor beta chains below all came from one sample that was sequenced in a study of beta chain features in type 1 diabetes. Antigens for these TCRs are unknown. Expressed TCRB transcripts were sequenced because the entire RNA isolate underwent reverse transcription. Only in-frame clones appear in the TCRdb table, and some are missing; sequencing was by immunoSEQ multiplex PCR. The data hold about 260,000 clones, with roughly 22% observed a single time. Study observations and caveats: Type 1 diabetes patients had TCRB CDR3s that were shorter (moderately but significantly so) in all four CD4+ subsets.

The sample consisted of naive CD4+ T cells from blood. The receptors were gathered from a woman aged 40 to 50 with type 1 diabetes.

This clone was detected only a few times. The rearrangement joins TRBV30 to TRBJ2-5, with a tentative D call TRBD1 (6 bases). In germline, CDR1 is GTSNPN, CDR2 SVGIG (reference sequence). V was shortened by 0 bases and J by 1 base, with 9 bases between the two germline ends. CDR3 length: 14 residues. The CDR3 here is CAWSVQGIQETQYF. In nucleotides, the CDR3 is TGTGCCTGGAGTGTACAGGGCATCCAAGAGACCCAGTACTTC.

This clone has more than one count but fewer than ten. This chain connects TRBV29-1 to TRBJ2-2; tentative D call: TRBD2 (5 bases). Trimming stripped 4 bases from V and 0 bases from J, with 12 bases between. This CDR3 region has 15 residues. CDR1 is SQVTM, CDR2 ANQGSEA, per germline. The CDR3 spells CSVGGRFANTGELFF. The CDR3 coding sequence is TGCAGCGTTGGAGGGCGCTTCGCGAACACCGGGGAGCTGTTTTTT.